The T cell receptor beta chain under discussion was sequenced for a study of cytomegalovirus exposure and HLA in healthy donors. Study-level information: An earlier analysis found roughly 100 million unique TCR beta sequences from about 190 million T cells.

PCR was performed using 60 Vbeta and 13 Jbeta primers. Profiling relied on immunoSEQ multiplex PCR, and the TCRdb table lists in-frame clones only, not all of them. The sample comprises about 220,000 clones, approximately 83% of which are singletons, and roughly 0.75% rests with the top ten. Germline V gene lookup returns CDR1 KGHSH and CDR2 LQKENI. This CDR3 region has 14 residues. Trimming took 3 bases from V and 8 from J, leaving 16 bases between them. This chain connects TRBV18 to TRBJ1-1, with a weak D call TRBD1 (6 bases). Sample: PBMCs. The receptor comes from a boy between 2 and 10 years old in good health and CMV-seronegative. The chain's CDR3 is CASSPNRQVLEAFF. The CDR3 DNA sequence: TGTGCCAGCTCACCCAACCGACAGGTCCTCGAAGCTTTCTTT. The full variable domain, with the rest looked up from reference TRBV18 and TRBJ1-1, is NAGVMQNPRHLVRRRGQEARLRCSPMKGHSHVYWYRQLPEEGLKFMVYLQKENIIDESGMPKERFSAEFPKEGPSILRIQQVVRGDSAAYFCASSPNRQVLEAFFGQGTRLTVV.